This T cell receptor beta chain was obtained from a study of T-cell reconstitution after alpha-beta-depleted transplantation in children. Findings and limits, study-wide: Reported findings indicate that, about two months after transplant, alpha-beta T cells came from several hundred expanded clones, which were derived from non-depleted graft cells. By one year post-transplant, T-cell counts and diversity largely arose from T cells that were newly produced. At day 60, the high TCRbeta diversity found in some patients originated from recipient T cells and thymic progenitors that had survived.

As concerns this clonotype: Its antigen is not known.

The CDR3 covers 12 residues. V was trimmed by 1 base and J by 15 bases, leaving 16 bases between them. CDR1 GTSNPN and CDR2 SVGIG come from the germline V gene (reference sequence). A TCRbeta library incorporating unique molecular identifiers was prepared. Via MiXCR, TCRdb re-called the PCR reads, giving one row per CDR3 protein. This sample has 580,000 or so distinct CDR3 sequences, with around 23% found just once. This sample comprised PBMCs, mostly from graft donor cells, obtained 360 days after TCRalphabeta/CD19-depleted stem cell transplant. This chain uses TRBV30 with TRBJ2-1; D not resolved. The receptor's source is a boy in the first two years of life who had a stem cell transplant for acute myeloid leukemia, so the T cells may come from the graft donor. This chain's CDR3 is CAWSDAPRIRFF. The DNA for the CDR3 is TGTGCCTGGAGTGACGCGCCTCGAATCCGGTTCTTC. Based on the CDR3 plus reference TRBV30 and TRBJ2-1, the full variable domain is SQTIHQWPATLVQPVGSPLSLECTVEGTSNPNLYWYRQAAGRGLQLLFYSVGIGQISSEVPQNLSASRPQDRQFILSSKKLLLSDSGFYLCAWSDAPRIRFFGPGTRLTVL.